Sequencing of this T cell receptor beta chain was carried out in a study of blood T cell repertoires in COVID-19. In the authors' methods: Amplification of reference gene primers was used by the study to estimate nucleated cell counts. Some clones are missing from TCRdb's copy, which holds only in-frame ones; the method was immunoSEQ multiplex PCR. That table is the source of V, J and clone size, and D and trimming were worked out from the DNA. The table has some 110,000 clones, about nine tenths seen once; the top ten hold roughly 8%. V shed 4 bases and J shed 7 bases, with 8 bases lying between them. The germline V gene has CDR1 MNHEY and CDR2 SVGEGT. The CDR3 extends over 12 amino acids.

The chain recombines TRBV6-2 or TRBV6-3 with TRBJ1-5, with D tentatively TRBD1 (5 bases). The sequenced sample consisted of peripheral blood. The receptor's source is a man between 65 and 85 years old who had recovered from COVID-19. CDR3 sequence: CASSLRGQPQHF. The CDR3 region has the DNA TGTGCCAGCAGTTTAAGGGGACAGCCCCAGCATTTT.